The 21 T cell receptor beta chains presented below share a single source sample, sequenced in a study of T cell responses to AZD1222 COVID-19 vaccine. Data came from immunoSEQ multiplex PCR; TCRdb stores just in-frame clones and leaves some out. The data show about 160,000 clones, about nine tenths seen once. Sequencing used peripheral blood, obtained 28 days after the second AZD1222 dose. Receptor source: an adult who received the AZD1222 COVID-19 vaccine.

CDR3 region: CAINTGGDTEAFF. CDR3 in DNA: TGTGCCATCAATACAGGGGGAGACACTGAAGCTTTCTTT. The chain is built from TRBV10-3 and TRBJ1-1; 8 nucleotides agree with TRBD1. Germline-derived CDR1 and CDR2 are ENHRY and SYGVKD. V gave up 7 bases and J gave up 3 bases; unmatched junction bases: 4. The length of the CDR3 is 13 residues.

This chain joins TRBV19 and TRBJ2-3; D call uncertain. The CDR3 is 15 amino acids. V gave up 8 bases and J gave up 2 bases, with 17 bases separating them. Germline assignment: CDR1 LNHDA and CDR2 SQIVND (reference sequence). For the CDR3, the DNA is TGTGCCAGTCAAAGGGCCGGCCCGTTCACAGATACGCAGTATTTT. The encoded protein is CASQRAGPFTDTQYF.

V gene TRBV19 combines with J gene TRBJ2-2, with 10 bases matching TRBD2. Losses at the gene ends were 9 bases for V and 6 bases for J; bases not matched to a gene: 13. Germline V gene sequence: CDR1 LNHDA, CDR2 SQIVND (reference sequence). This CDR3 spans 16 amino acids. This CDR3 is CASTLSGTSVSGELFF. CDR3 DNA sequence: TGTGCCAGCACACTATCCGGGACTAGCGTTTCCGGGGAGCTGTTTTTT.

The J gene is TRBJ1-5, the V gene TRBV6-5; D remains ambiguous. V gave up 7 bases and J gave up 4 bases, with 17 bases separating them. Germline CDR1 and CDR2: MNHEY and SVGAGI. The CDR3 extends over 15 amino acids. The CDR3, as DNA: TGTGCCAGCACACGCCTCCCTGAGGAGAATCAGCCCCAGCATTTT. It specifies CASTRLPEENQPQHF.

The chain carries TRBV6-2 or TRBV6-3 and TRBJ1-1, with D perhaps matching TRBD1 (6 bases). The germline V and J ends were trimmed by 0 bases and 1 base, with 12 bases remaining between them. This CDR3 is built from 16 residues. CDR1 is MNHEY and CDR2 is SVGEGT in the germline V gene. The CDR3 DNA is TGTGCCAGCAGTTACTCAGGGGGGCTGGCGAACACTGAAGCTTTCTTT. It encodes CASSYSGGLANTEAFF.

Here the CDR3 DNA reads TGTGCCAGCAGTTACCTTGCGGATCGGAATGAGCAGTTCTTC. Amino acids: CASSYLADRNEQFF. This chain joins TRBV6-5 and TRBJ2-1; D is ambiguous. The germline V gene encodes CDR1 MNHEY and CDR2 SVGAGI. Trimming removed 2 bases at V and 7 bases at J, with 12 bases between. The CDR3 totals 14 residues.

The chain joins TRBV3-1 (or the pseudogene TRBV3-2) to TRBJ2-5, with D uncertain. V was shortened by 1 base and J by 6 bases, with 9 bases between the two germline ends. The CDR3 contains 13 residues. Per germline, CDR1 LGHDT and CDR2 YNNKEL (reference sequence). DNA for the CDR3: TGTGCCAGCAGCCAAGGTAGCCACAAGACCCAGTACTTC. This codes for CASSQGSHKTQYF.

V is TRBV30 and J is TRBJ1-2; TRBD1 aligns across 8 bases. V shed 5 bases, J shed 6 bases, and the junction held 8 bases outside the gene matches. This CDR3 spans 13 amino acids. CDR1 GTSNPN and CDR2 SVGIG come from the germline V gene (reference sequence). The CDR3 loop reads CAWAGQGLHGYTF. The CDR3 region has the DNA TGTGCCTGGGCCGGACAGGGATTGCATGGCTACACCTTC.

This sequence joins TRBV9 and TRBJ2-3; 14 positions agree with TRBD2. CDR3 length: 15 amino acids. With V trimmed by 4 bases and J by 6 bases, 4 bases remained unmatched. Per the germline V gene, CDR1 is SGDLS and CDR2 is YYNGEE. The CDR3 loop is CASSQGLAGEDTQYF. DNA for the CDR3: TGTGCCAGCAGCCAGGGACTAGCGGGAGAGGATACGCAGTATTTT.

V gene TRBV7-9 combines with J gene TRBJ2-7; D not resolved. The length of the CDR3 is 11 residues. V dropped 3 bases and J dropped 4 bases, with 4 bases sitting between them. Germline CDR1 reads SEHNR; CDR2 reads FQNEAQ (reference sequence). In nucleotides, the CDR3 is TGTGCCAGCAGCTTCTCTTACGAGCAGTACTTC. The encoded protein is CASSFSYEQYF.

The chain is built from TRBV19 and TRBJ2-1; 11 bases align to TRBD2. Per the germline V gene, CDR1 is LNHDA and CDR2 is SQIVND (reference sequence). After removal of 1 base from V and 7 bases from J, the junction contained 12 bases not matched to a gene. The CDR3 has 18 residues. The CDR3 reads CASSIGAHTSGSANEQFF. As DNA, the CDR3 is TGTGCCAGTAGTATAGGGGCTCATACTAGCGGGAGCGCGAATGAGCAGTTCTTC.

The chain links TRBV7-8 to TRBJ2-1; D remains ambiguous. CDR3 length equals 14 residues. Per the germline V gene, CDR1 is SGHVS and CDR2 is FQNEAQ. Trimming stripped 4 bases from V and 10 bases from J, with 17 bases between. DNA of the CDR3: TGTGCCAGCAGCTCACAAGCCGGAAACCTCGAGCAGTTCTTC. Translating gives CASSSQAGNLEQFF.

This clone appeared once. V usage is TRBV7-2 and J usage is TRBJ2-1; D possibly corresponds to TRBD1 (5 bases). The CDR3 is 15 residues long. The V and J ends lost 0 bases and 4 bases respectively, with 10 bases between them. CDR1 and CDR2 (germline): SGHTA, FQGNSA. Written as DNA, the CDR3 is TGTGCCAGCAGCTTAGCGGTACAGGTATACAATGAGCAGTTCTTC. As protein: CASSLAVQVYNEQFF.

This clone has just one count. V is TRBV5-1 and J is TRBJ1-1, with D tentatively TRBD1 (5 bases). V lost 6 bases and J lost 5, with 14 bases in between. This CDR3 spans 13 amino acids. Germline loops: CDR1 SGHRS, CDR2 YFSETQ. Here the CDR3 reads CASTKDGGTEAFF. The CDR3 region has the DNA TGCGCCAGCACCAAGGATGGGGGTACTGAAGCTTTCTTT.

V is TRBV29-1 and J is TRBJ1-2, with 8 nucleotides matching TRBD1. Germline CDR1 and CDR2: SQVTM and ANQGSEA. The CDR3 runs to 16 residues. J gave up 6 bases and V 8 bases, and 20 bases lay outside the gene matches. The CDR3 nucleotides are TGCAGCCAGCCTCTGACAGGGGCGCTCCACAACGATGGCTACACCTTC. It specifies CSQPLTGALHNDGYTF.

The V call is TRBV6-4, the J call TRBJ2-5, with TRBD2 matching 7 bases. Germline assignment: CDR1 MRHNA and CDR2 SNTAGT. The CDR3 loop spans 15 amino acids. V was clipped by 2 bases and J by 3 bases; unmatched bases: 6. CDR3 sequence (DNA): TGTGCCAGCAGTGACCCAATCGCGGGGGAAGAGACCCAGTACTTC. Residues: CASSDPIAGEETQYF.

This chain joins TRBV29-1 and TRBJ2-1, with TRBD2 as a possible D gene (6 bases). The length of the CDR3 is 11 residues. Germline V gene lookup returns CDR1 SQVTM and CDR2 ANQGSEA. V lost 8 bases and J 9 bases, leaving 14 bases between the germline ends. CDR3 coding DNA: TGCAGCTCGGAGGGTGGCTCTGAGCAGTTCTTC. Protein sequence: CSSEGGSEQFF.

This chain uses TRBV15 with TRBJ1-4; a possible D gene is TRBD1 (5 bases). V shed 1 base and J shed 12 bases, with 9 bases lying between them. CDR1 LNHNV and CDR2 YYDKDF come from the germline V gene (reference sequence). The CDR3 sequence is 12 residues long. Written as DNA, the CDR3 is TGTGCCACCAGCAGAGGGGGACTTCAACTGTTTTTT. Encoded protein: CATSRGGLQLFF. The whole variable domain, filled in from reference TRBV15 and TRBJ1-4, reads DAMVIQNPRYQVTQFGKPVTLSCSQTLNHNVMYWYQQKSSQAPKLLFHYYDKDFNNEADTPDNFQSRRPNTSFCFLDIRSPGLGDTAMYLCATSRGGLQLFFGSGTQLSVL.

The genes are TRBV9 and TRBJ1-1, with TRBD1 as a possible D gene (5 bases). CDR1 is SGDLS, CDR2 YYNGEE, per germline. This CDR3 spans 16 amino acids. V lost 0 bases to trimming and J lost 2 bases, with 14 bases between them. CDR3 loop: CASSVVAGRANTEAFF. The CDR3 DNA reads TGTGCCAGCAGCGTAGTTGCAGGGCGGGCCAACACTGAAGCTTTCTTT.

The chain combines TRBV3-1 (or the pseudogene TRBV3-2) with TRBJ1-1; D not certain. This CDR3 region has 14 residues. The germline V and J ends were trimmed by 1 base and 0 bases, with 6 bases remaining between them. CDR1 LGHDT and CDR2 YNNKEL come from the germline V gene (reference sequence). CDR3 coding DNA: TGTGCCAGCAGCCAAGTCGGGCTGAACACTGAAGCTTTCTTT. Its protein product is CASSQVGLNTEAFF.

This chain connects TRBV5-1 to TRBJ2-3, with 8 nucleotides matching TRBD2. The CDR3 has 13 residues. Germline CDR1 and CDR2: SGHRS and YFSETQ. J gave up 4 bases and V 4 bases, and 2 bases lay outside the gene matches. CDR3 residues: CASSPTSADTQYF. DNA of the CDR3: TGCGCCAGCAGCCCGACTAGCGCAGATACGCAGTATTTT. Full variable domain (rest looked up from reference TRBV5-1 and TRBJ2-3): KAGVTQTPRYLIKTRGQQVTLSCSPISGHRSVSWYQQTPGQGLQFLFEYFSETQRNKGNFPGRFSGRQFSNSRSEMNVSTLELGDSALYLCASSPTSADTQYFGPGTRLTVL.